The next 31 T cell receptor beta chains were all read from a single sample in a study of blood T cells in healthy people across ages. With a J-beta primer mix and a sample-barcoded 5' primer, a second PCR ran roughly 6 to 11 cycles. TCRdb processed the 5' RACE reads anew with MiXCR; each CDR3 protein has one entry. The data contain 600,000 to 850,000 distinct CDR3 sequences, roughly 25% of them singletons. The same sample was also studied in work on T cells of mothers and their children.

The specimen sequenced was blood. The receptors here all came from a boy between 5 and 17 years old in good health.

This clonotype was counted between two and nine times. The rearrangement uses TRBV2 and TRBJ2-5, with 14 bases matching TRBD2. V was pared by 6 bases and J by 5 bases, with 11 bases of the junction left unmatched. The CDR3 loop spans 17 amino acids. Germline V gene sequence: CDR1 SNHLY, CDR2 FYNNEI. The CDR3, as DNA: TGTGCCAGCAGCCCCATGGGACTAGCGGGAGCTTACGAGACCCAGTACTTC. Its translation: CASSPMGLAGAYETQYF.

The chain uses TRBV29-1 and TRBJ2-5; TRBD2 agrees at 7 bases. Trimming took 4 bases from V and 13 from J; bases not matched to a gene: 18. Germline CDR1 is SQVTM and CDR2 is ANQGSEA. CDR3 length: 14 amino acids. In DNA form, the CDR3 reads TGCAGCGTTGGGGGCGGGGGACTGACCTACGAGCGGTACTTC. This gives the protein CSVGGGGLTYERYF. Supplemented by reference TRBV29-1 and TRBJ2-5, the full variable domain reads SAVISQKPSRDICQRGTSLTIQCQVDSQVTMMFWYRQQPGQSLTLIATANQGSEATYESGFVIDKFPISRPNLTFSTLTVSNMSPEDSSIYLCSVGGGGLTYERYFGPGTRLLVL.

This clonotype has just a few counts. The chain has TRBV3-1 and TRBJ2-7; TRBD1 matches at 10 bases. V dropped 4 bases and J dropped 7; count of bases not matched to a gene: 10. CDR3 length: 15 amino acids. Germline V gene data show CDR1 as LGHDT and CDR2 as YNNKEL (reference sequence). CDR3: CASSPRQGAWREQYF. The CDR3 bases are TGTGCCAGCAGCCCCCGACAGGGGGCCTGGAGGGAGCAGTACTTC.

In this sample, this clonotype turned up many times. This chain connects TRBV6-4 to TRBJ2-3; no clear D gene. The CDR3 runs to 13 residues. Trimming stripped 6 bases from V and 4 bases from J, with 11 bases between. Germline CDR1 reads MRHNA; CDR2 reads SNTAGT. DNA of the CDR3: TGTGCCAGCAGCCTAGGCGGTTCAGATACGCAGTATTTT. Translated, it gives CASSLGGSDTQYF.

The chain combines TRBV29-1 with TRBJ1-2; D possibly corresponds to TRBD1 (5 bases). Germline V gene lookup returns CDR1 SQVTM and CDR2 ANQGSEA. V lost 6 bases, J lost 5 bases, and 7 bases lay in between. The CDR3 is made up of 10 amino acids. The CDR3 is CSVGGYGYTF. In nucleotides, the CDR3 is TGCAGCGTCGGGGGGTATGGCTACACCTTC.

J is TRBJ1-5 and V is TRBV24-1; 8 positions match TRBD1. Losses at the gene ends were 3 bases for V and 4 bases for J; bases not matched to a gene: 4. The V gene's germline CDR1 is KGHDR and CDR2 SFDVKD. The CDR3 spans 15 residues. Here the CDR3 DNA reads TGTGCCACCAGTGATCCAACAGGGGGGAATCAGCCCCAGCATTTT. It codes for CATSDPTGGNQPQHF.

The gene calls are TRBV15 and TRBJ2-3, with D tentatively TRBD1 (5 bases). Trimming stripped 4 bases from V and 4 bases from J, with 18 bases between. CDR3 length: 16 amino acids. Germline CDR1 and CDR2: LNHNV and YYDKDF (reference sequence). The CDR3 is CATSMSRWLGADTQYF. The CDR3 coding sequence is TGTGCCACCAGCATGTCTAGGTGGCTAGGGGCAGATACGCAGTATTTT.

This clonotype was seen a few times. This chain uses TRBV5-6 with TRBJ2-5, with D uncertain. The last part of the DNA fits TRBJ2-1 better; the J call may be wrong. There are 14 residues in the CDR3. Germline V gene data show CDR1 as SGHDT and CDR2 as YYEEEE. The CDR3 nucleotides read TGTGCCAGCAGCTTGGGGGCGGATTCCAATGAGCAGTTCTTC. It encodes CASSLGADSNEQFF.

This sequence joins TRBV5-1 and TRBJ1-4; TRBD1 agrees at 9 bases. The CDR3 consists of 16 residues. The germline CDR1 and CDR2 sequences are SGHRS and YFSETQ. The trim removed 4 bases at V and 4 bases at J, leaving 8 bases unmatched. The CDR3: CASSPGTGPVNEKLFF. In DNA, the CDR3 is TGCGCCAGCAGCCCCGGGACAGGGCCTGTTAATGAAAAACTGTTTTTT.

This clonotype turned up a few times. The rearrangement uses TRBV28 and TRBJ1-5; a weak D match, TRBD1 (6 bases). Germline CDR1 MDHEN, CDR2 SYDVKM. CDR3 length: 15 residues. Trimming took off 3 bases at V and 7 bases at J, with 16 bases between the two ends. Here the CDR3 reads CASSFFEVGGQPQHF. The CDR3 DNA reads TGTGCCAGCAGTTTTTTTGAGGTTGGGGGCCAGCCCCAGCATTTT.

The chain links TRBV29-1 to TRBJ1-4; possibly TRBD1 for D (6 bases). Trimming pared 8 bases from V and 4 bases from J, leaving 14 bases between. This CDR3 contains 13 residues. Looked up from germline, CDR1 is SQVTM and CDR2 is ANQGSEA. This chain's CDR3 is CSYRDIYNEKLFF. The CDR3, as DNA: TGCAGCTACCGGGACATTTATAATGAAAAACTGTTTTTT.

The rearrangement uses TRBV6-2 or TRBV6-3 and TRBJ2-2; D is ambiguous. CDR1 and CDR2 from the germline V gene are MNHEY and SVGEGT. The CDR3 runs to 14 residues. Trimming shortened V by 3 bases and J by 5 bases, and 10 bases separated the two germline ends. The CDR3 reads CASSYVVITGELFF. Written as DNA, the CDR3 is TGTGCCAGCAGTTATGTGGTAATTACCGGGGAGCTGTTTTTT.

V gene TRBV12-3 or TRBV12-4 combines with J gene TRBJ2-1; 9 bases fit TRBD1. There are 12 residues in the CDR3. Trimming cost V 3 bases and J 13 bases; bases outside gene matches: 4. The DNA of the CDR3 is TGTGCCAGCAGTTTGGACAGGGGAAAACAGTTCTTC. Its translation is CASSLDRGKQFF.

The chain combines TRBV7-9 with TRBJ2-5; D unclear. The closer fit of TRBJ2-7 to the DNA end suggests the J call may be wrong. The CDR3 loop spans 12 amino acids. Germline CDR1 SEHNR, CDR2 FQNEAQ (reference sequence). The CDR3, as DNA: TGTGCCAGCAGCCCTCCGGATTACGAGCAGTACTTC. Translation gives CASSPPDYEQYF.

This chain connects TRBV28 to TRBJ2-7; 8 bases are shared with TRBD2. The germline V gene has CDR1 MDHEN and CDR2 SYDVKM. This CDR3 contains 15 residues. Trimming at V came to 3 bases and at J to 4 bases, leaving 8 bases not matched to a gene. The CDR3, as DNA: TGTGCCAGCAGTTTGAGCGGGAGTCTTGCTTACGAGCAGTACTTC. Translated, it gives CASSLSGSLAYEQYF.

This clonotype was found a few times. V gene TRBV11-2 combines with J gene TRBJ1-6; D is undetermined. V lost 0 bases and J lost 4, with 7 bases in between. This CDR3 region has 15 residues. Germline CDR1 reads SGHAT; CDR2 reads FQNNGV. CDR3 loop: CASSLESNYNSPLHF. The CDR3 DNA reads as TGTGCCAGCAGCTTAGAGTCAAATTATAATTCACCCCTCCACTTT.

This clonotype appeared a few times. The chain joins TRBV20-1 to TRBJ1-2, with 9 bases that match TRBD1. This CDR3 region has 13 residues. The germline V gene encodes CDR1 DFQATT and CDR2 SNEGSKA (reference sequence). The V and J ends lost 5 bases and 5 bases, in that order; junction bases with no gene match: 6. The DNA of the CDR3 is TGCAGTGCTCCTCAGACAGGGGGATATGGCTACACCTTC. This encodes CSAPQTGGYGYTF.

This sequence joins TRBV2 and TRBJ2-1; 7 nucleotides align to TRBD1. CDR1 SNHLY and CDR2 FYNNEI come from the germline V gene. V was clipped by 4 bases and J by 5 bases; unmatched bases: 11. The CDR3 consists of 16 residues. The CDR3 DNA sequence: TGTGCCAGCAGTGGATCTCTACAGGGGCCACACAATGAGCAGTTCTTC. It encodes CASSGSLQGPHNEQFF. Using reference TRBV2 and TRBJ2-1 for the parts outside the CDR3, the full variable domain is EPEVTQTPSHQVTQMGQEVILRCVPISNHLYFYWYRQILGQKVEFLVSFYNNEISEKSEIFDDQFSVERPDGSNFTLKIRSTKLEDSAMYFCASSGSLQGPHNEQFFGPGTRLTVL.

This chain links TRBV9 with TRBJ2-2, with D perhaps TRBD1 (5 bases). The V end lost 4 bases, the J end lost 4 bases, and 17 bases lay between the germline ends. CDR3 length: 16 residues. Germline V CDR1 and CDR2: SGDLS, YYNGEE. The CDR3, as DNA: TGTGCCAGCAGCCAAATCCAGGGTACGGGCACCGGGGAGCTGTTTTTT. It codes for CASSQIQGTGTGELFF.

This clonotype was seen only a few times. The chain has TRBV15 and TRBJ1-5; a weak D match, TRBD1 (5 bases). This CDR3 contains 15 residues. With 3 bases removed from V and 2 bases from J, the gap between germline ends came to 11 bases. Germline lookup yields CDR1 LNHNV and CDR2 YYDKDF (reference sequence). This CDR3 reads CATSRAGQGNQPQHF. DNA for the CDR3: TGTGCCACCAGCAGGGCGGGGCAGGGCAATCAGCCCCAGCATTTT.

There are a few counts of this clonotype. V is TRBV20-1 and J is TRBJ2-4, with D perhaps matching TRBD2 (5 bases). The CDR3 loop spans 15 amino acids. V lost 2 bases, J lost 0 bases, and 11 bases lay in between. Per the germline V gene, CDR1 is DFQATT and CDR2 is SNEGSKA (reference sequence). The CDR3 reads CSARTPLAAKNIQYF. CDR3 nucleotide sequence: TGCAGTGCTAGAACCCCGCTAGCAGCCAAAAACATTCAGTACTTC.

This clonotype was picked up a small number of times. The CDR3 is CASSLRGRGSDTQYF. In DNA, the CDR3 is TGTGCCAGCAGCCTCCGAGGGAGGGGTTCAGATACGCAGTATTTT. The chain joins TRBV7-2 to TRBJ2-3; TRBD2 matches 7 bases. The germline CDR1 and CDR2 sequences are SGHTA and FQGNSA. This CDR3 contains 15 residues. Trimming took 5 bases from V and 4 from J; bases not matched to a gene: 9.

The chain uses TRBV20-1 and TRBJ2-7; 7 nucleotides match TRBD2. Germline V lookup: CDR1 DFQATT, CDR2 SNEGSKA (reference sequence). Trimming at V came to 0 bases and at J to 5 bases, leaving 10 bases not matched to a gene. This CDR3 comprises 15 residues. CDR3: CSARDEAGVYHEQYF. In DNA form, the CDR3 reads TGCAGTGCTAGAGATGAGGCGGGAGTATACCACGAGCAGTACTTC.

This chain connects TRBV27 to TRBJ2-2, with unresolved D. Germline loops: CDR1 MNHEY, CDR2 SMNVEV (reference sequence). The CDR3 contains 13 residues. V was trimmed by 3 bases and J by 11 bases, leaving 13 bases between them. The CDR3 spells CASSFGFSSELFF. Here the CDR3 DNA reads TGTGCCAGCAGTTTTGGCTTTTCCAGCGAGCTGTTTTTT.

The chain carries TRBV20-1 and TRBJ1-5; 8 nucleotides match TRBD1. There are 12 residues in the CDR3. In germline, CDR1 is DFQATT, CDR2 SNEGSKA (reference sequence). J gave up 6 bases and V 5 bases, and 3 bases lay outside the gene matches. DNA for the CDR3: TGCAGTGCTTATGACAGGGGTCAGCCCCAGCATTTT. Its protein product is CSAYDRGQPQHF.

This clonotype was seen a handful of times. This sequence joins TRBV7-6 and TRBJ2-7, with 11 bases matching TRBD1. The CDR3 extends over 15 amino acids. CDR1 SGHVS and CDR2 FNYEAQ come from the germline V gene. The V gene end was trimmed by 4 bases and the J gene end by 5 bases; junction bases not matched to a gene: 7. The CDR3 nucleotides read TGTGCCAGCAGCTCCTGGACAGGGGGCTACCACGAGCAGTACTTC. It yields the protein CASSSWTGGYHEQYF.

This clonotype was observed a few times. The chain carries TRBV20-1 and TRBJ2-4; 7 nucleotides agree with TRBD2. This CDR3 has 12 amino acids. The germline CDR1 and CDR2 sequences are DFQATT and SNEGSKA (reference sequence). CDR3 protein: CREGRGSNIQYF. CDR3 sequence (DNA): TGCAGGGAGGGGAGGGGTTCAAACATTCAGTACTTC.

This clonotype was recorded a few times. This rearrangement joins TRBV9 to TRBJ2-3; 8 positions agree with TRBD2. Germline loops: CDR1 SGDLS, CDR2 YYNGEE. Trimming took 1 base from V and 4 from J; bases not matched to a gene: 8. The CDR3 consists of 16 residues. As DNA, the CDR3 is TGTGCCAGCAGCGTAAGGGACGGGAGGGCTCCAGATACGCAGTATTTT. It translates to CASSVRDGRAPDTQYF.

V usage is TRBV9 and J usage is TRBJ1-1; TRBD1 might be the D (5 bases). The germline gives CDR1 SGDLS, CDR2 YYNGEE. CDR3 size: 14 residues. V was cut by 3 bases and J by 2 bases, with 11 bases left in between. The chain's CDR3 is CASSAAGLNTEAFF. CDR3 DNA sequence: TGTGCCAGCAGCGCAGCAGGGCTAAACACTGAAGCTTTCTTT.

The DNA of the CDR3 is TGTGCCAGCAGCCAACTAGCGGGGGACGAGCAGTACTTC. This encodes CASSQLAGDEQYF. The chain uses TRBV3-1 and TRBJ2-7; the match to TRBD2 covers 10 bases. There are 13 residues in the CDR3. Looked up from germline, CDR1 is LGHDT and CDR2 is YNNKEL (reference sequence). The junction had 0 bases not matched to a gene; V was cut back by 2 bases and J by 5 bases.

The rearrangement uses TRBV5-1 and TRBJ1-1, with D maybe TRBD1 (6 bases). This CDR3 contains 14 residues. V was pared by 2 bases and J by 3 bases, with 11 bases between. In germline, CDR1 is SGHRS, CDR2 YFSETQ. The CDR3 loop is CASSFKGVYTEAFF. The CDR3 nucleotides read TGCGCCAGCAGCTTTAAGGGGGTCTACACTGAAGCTTTCTTT. Supplemented by reference TRBV5-1 and TRBJ1-1, the full variable domain reads KAGVTQTPRYLIKTRGQQVTLSCSPISGHRSVSWYQQTPGQGLQFLFEYFSETQRNKGNFPGRFSGRQFSNSRSEMNVSTLELGDSALYLCASSFKGVYTEAFFGQGTRLTVV.